The 12 T cell receptor beta chains below come from one sample, sequenced in a study of OX40 agonist ivuxolimab in advanced cancers. Generated by immunoSEQ multiplex PCR, the TCRdb table keeps only in-frame clones and is missing some. Here the sample spans some 45,000 clones, more than 75% being singletons. The starting material was CD4+ or CD8+ T cells sorted from blood, obtained in a trial of the OX40 agonist ivuxolimab. These receptors came from an adult with an advanced solid tumor such as melanoma, head and neck, liver or kidney cancer.

This clone has only one observation. The chain employs TRBV28 and TRBJ2-2, with unresolved D. The V and J ends lost 2 bases and 3 bases respectively, with 4 bases between them. Germline V gene lookup returns CDR1 MDHEN and CDR2 SYDVKM. The CDR3 loop spans 13 amino acids. CDR3 loop: CASSLIYTGELFF. DNA for the CDR3: TGTGCCAGCAGTTTAATATACACCGGGGAGCTGTTTTTT.

This chain uses TRBV7-9 with TRBJ2-3, with 12 bases lining up with TRBD2. Per germline, CDR1 SEHNR and CDR2 FQNEAQ (reference sequence). V gave up 2 bases and J gave up 0 bases; unmatched junction bases: 6. CDR3 size: 18 residues. As DNA, the CDR3 is TGTGCCAGCAGCTTATCAGGACTAGCGGGATCCAGCACAGATACGCAGTATTTT. Translating it yields CASSLSGLAGSSTDTQYF.

This clone is categorized as medium-sized. This chain uses TRBV9 with TRBJ1-1, with D hard to call. Trimming stripped 0 bases from V and 0 bases from J, with 3 bases between. The CDR3 loop spans 13 amino acids. Germline V lookup: CDR1 SGDLS, CDR2 YYNGEE. CDR3 amino acids: CASSVELNTEAFF. The CDR3 nucleotides are TGTGCCAGCAGCGTAGAACTGAACACTGAAGCTTTCTTT.

The rearrangement uses TRBV7-9 and TRBJ1-1, with a tentative D call TRBD1 (5 bases). The germline V gene encodes CDR1 SEHNR and CDR2 FQNEAQ (reference sequence). The CDR3 sequence is 11 residues long. The V end lost 5 bases, the J end lost 7 bases, and 8 bases lay between the germline ends. Here the CDR3 reads CASSTRGEAFF. CDR3 DNA sequence: TGTGCCAGCAGCACGAGGGGTGAAGCTTTCTTT.

The V and J genes are TRBV7-9 and TRBJ1-2, with D perhaps matching TRBD1 (6 bases). V dropped 1 base and J dropped 8 bases, with 17 bases sitting between them. Per germline, CDR1 SEHNR and CDR2 FQNEAQ (reference sequence). The CDR3 totals 15 residues. The CDR3 nucleotides read TGTGCCAGCAGCTTAGTTCTTGGACAGCCAGAAGGCTACACCTTC. Translating gives CASSLVLGQPEGYTF.

The rearrangement uses TRBV5-5 and TRBJ1-2, with D tentatively TRBD1 (6 bases). The V gene lost 4 bases and the J gene lost 11 bases, with 12 bases spanning the gap. The CDR3 loop spans 11 amino acids. The germline V gene has CDR1 SGHKS and CDR2 YYEKEE (reference sequence). CDR3 residues: CASSITGWYTF. The CDR3 DNA reads TGTGCCAGCAGCATTACAGGGTGGTACACCTTC.

The DNA for the CDR3 is TGTGCCAGCAGCTCAAACAGGGGGATGGCGGAGACCCAGTACTTC. The encoded protein is CASSSNRGMAETQYF. The chain links TRBV7-9 to TRBJ2-5, with TRBD1 matching 8 bases. Germline CDR1 SEHNR, CDR2 FQNEAQ (reference sequence). V trimming: 4 bases; J trimming: 5 bases; junction bases outside the gene matches: 9. The CDR3 covers 15 residues. Drawing the rest from reference TRBV7-9 and TRBJ2-5, the complete variable domain is DTGVSQNPRHKITKRGQNVTFRCDPISEHNRLYWYRQTLGQGPEFLTYFQNEAQLEKSRLLSDRFSAERPKGSFSTLEIQRTEQGDSAMYLCASSSNRGMAETQYFGPGTRLLVL.

The chain recombines TRBV4-1 with TRBJ2-2; D may match TRBD1 or TRBD2 (5 bases each). The germline V gene has CDR1 MGHRA and CDR2 YSYEKL. The CDR3 runs 14 residues. The germline V and J ends were trimmed by 3 bases and 1 base, with 6 bases remaining between them. The CDR3 spells CASSHGGNTGELFF. CDR3 sequence (DNA): TGCGCCAGCAGCCATGGGGGGAACACCGGGGAGCTGTTTTTT.

The chain joins TRBV7-9 to TRBJ2-1, with D perhaps TRBD1 (7 bases). V was shortened by 0 bases and J by 8 bases, with 17 bases between the two germline ends. The CDR3 covers 16 residues. Per germline, CDR1 SEHNR and CDR2 FQNEAQ (reference sequence). This chain's CDR3 is CASSLAVGGGWYEQFF. The CDR3, as DNA: TGTGCCAGCAGCTTAGCGGTCGGAGGGGGCTGGTATGAGCAGTTCTTC. Variable domain in full (rest from reference TRBV7-9 and TRBJ2-1): DTGVSQNPRHKITKRGQNVTFRCDPISEHNRLYWYRQTLGQGPEFLTYFQNEAQLEKSRLLSDRFSAERPKGSFSTLEIQRTEQGDSAMYLCASSLAVGGGWYEQFFGPGTRLTVL.

CDR3 protein: CASSEARTDTQYF. CDR3 DNA: TGTGCCAGCAGTGAAGCGCGAACAGATACGCAGTATTTT. This chain links TRBV2 with TRBJ2-3; no clear D gene. This CDR3 is built from 13 residues. Looked up from germline, CDR1 is SNHLY and CDR2 is FYNNEI. Trimming cost V 0 bases and J 3 bases, with 4 bases left between them.

The chain uses TRBV4-2 and TRBJ1-3; D remains ambiguous. V gave up 1 base and J gave up 2 bases, with 12 bases separating them. CDR1 and CDR2 (germline): LGHNA, YNFKEQ. The CDR3 sequence is 16 residues long. CDR3 DNA sequence: TGTGCCAGCAGCCAAGGCTCAGTGTTTACTGGAAACACCATATATTTT. Its translation: CASSQGSVFTGNTIYF.

The chain employs TRBV28 and TRBJ2-1; 13 bases match TRBD2. Germline loops: CDR1 MDHEN, CDR2 SYDVKM. V lost 5 bases to trimming and J lost 0 bases; unmatched junction nucleotides: 4. This CDR3 contains 17 residues. The CDR3 spells CASSTGLAGISYNEQFF. CDR3 DNA sequence: TGTGCCAGCAGTACGGGACTAGCGGGGATCTCCTACAATGAGCAGTTCTTC.